Given below is one TCR beta chain in context. This sample is drawn from a study of CD8+ T cells in alopecia areata. Study background: Tofacitinib continued for 6 to 18 months and was then withheld for 6 months.

Sample treatment: oral pan-JAK inhibitor, 5-10 mg twice daily. Alopecia areata patients had lesional scalp punch biopsies and peripheral blood taken from them. CDR3 length: 17 amino acids. The V and J ends lost 0 bases and 4 bases respectively, with 15 bases between them. The germline V gene encodes CDR1 LGHNA and CDR2 YNFKEQ. cDNA prepared by RNA extraction and subsequent reverse transcription served as the template for sequencing. Repertoires were generated with immunoSEQ multiplex PCR, while TCRdb's copy carries only in-frame clones and drops some. The sample includes 150,000 to 200,000 clones, about 54% of them seen just once.

Sequencing used CD4+ T cells sorted from blood, obtained between weeks 55 and 65, from a patient treated with tofacitinib. This sequence joins TRBV4-2 and TRBJ2-2, with a weak D call TRBD2 (5 bases). This receptor was identified in a human donor with alopecia areata. DNA of the CDR3: TGTGCCAGCAGCCAAGATCTAGCTAGTCGCTCCACCGGGGAGCTGTTTTTT. Translating gives CASSQDLASRSTGELFF.